These 13 T cell receptor beta chains were all obtained from the same sample, sequenced in a study of identical twins. MiXCR, run by TCRdb on the 5' RACE reads, gives a single entry per CDR3 protein. The table includes 1.5 million to 2 million distinct CDR3 sequences, about 32% detected once. Sequenced sample: cord blood. These receptors were obtained from a newborn girl in good health.

The rearrangement uses TRBV1 and TRBJ2-5; the table's D call of TRBD1 was not tested on the DNA. TRBV1 is deemed a pseudogene. The CDR3 loop spans 15 amino acids. The CDR3 spells CTSSQETGGQETQYF. In DNA, the CDR3 is TGCACCAGCAGCCAAGAGACAGGGGGCCAAGAGACCCAGTACTTC.

This chain links TRBV29-1 with TRBJ1-1; D may be TRBD1 (6 bases). From germline, CDR1 is SQVTM and CDR2 ANQGSEA. V was clipped by 5 bases and J by 8 bases, with 21 bases between them. The CDR3 is 14 amino acids. CDR3 nucleotide sequence: TGCAGCGTTTCATGGGAAAATACGGACAGAGAAGCTTTCTTT. Protein sequence: CSVSWENTDREAFF.

The chain is built from TRBV10-3 and TRBJ1-4; 9 bases line up with TRBD1. J was trimmed by 6 bases and V by 3 bases; bases with no gene match: 14. In germline, CDR1 is ENHRY, CDR2 SYGVKD. This CDR3 spans 18 amino acids. DNA for the CDR3: TGTGCCATCAGTGACCCGGTAGGACAGGGGAGGTCCTATGAAAAACTGTTTTTT. Its protein is CAISDPVGQGRSYEKLFF.

This clonotype was seen at least ten times. An end of the junction does not agree with germline; a read error may underlie this. This chain uses TRBV12-3 or TRBV12-4 with TRBJ1-1; perhaps TRBD1 as D (5 bases). The CDR3 contains 12 residues. The CDR3 nucleotides are TGCGCCAGCAGCTCTCGGGGGACTGAAGCTTTCTTT. It specifies CASSSRGTEAFF.

This clonotype was observed a handful of times. This rearrangement joins TRBV5-1 to TRBJ2-7, with D possibly TRBD2 on 5 matching bases. Trimming stripped 6 bases from V and 2 bases from J, with 15 bases between. The germline V gene has CDR1 SGHRS and CDR2 YFSETQ. The CDR3 sequence is 14 residues long. The CDR3 DNA reads as TGCGCCAGCAACCCCAGCGGACCTACCTACGAGCAGTACTTC. Translation: CASNPSGPTYEQYF.

The chain carries TRBV3-1 and TRBJ2-7; weak D call: TRBD2 (5 bases). The CDR3 covers 14 residues. The ends were cut back, 2 bases at V and 3 bases at J, with 11 bases in the middle. Germline values: CDR1 LGHDT, CDR2 YNNKEL (reference sequence). As DNA, the CDR3 is TGTGCCAGCAGCCAATCGGGCGGGTTCTACGAGCAGTACTTC. This encodes CASSQSGGFYEQYF.

This clonotype came up once. The junction departs from the called germline gene at one end, perhaps through a read error. This chain uses TRBV3-1 with TRBJ2-1; the D gene could be TRBD1 or TRBD2 (5 bases each). Germline lookup yields CDR1 LGHDT and CDR2 YNNKEL (reference sequence). The CDR3 extends over 18 amino acids. The CDR3 DNA reads as TGTGCCAGCAGCCAGCAGGGCCTAAGGACTTTTACGGGCAATGAGCGGTTCTTC. It codes for CASSQQGLRTFTGNERFF.

This clonotype was seen at least ten times. The chain's CDR3 is CASSPTSEGWTKNIQYF. CDR3 in DNA: TGTGCCAGCAGTCCGACTTCGGAGGGATGGACCAAAAACATTCAGTACTTC. This chain links TRBV28 with TRBJ2-4; maybe TRBD2 (6 bases). The V and J ends lost 5 bases and 2 bases respectively, with 19 bases between them. The CDR3 totals 17 residues. Germline CDR1 is MDHEN and CDR2 is SYDVKM.

This clonotype occurred a few times. This chain uses TRBV28 with TRBJ1-6; 7 bases fit TRBD1. Germline V lookup: CDR1 MDHEN, CDR2 SYDVKM. V was clipped by 4 bases and J by 5 bases; unmatched bases: 14. The CDR3 runs to 18 residues. DNA for the CDR3: TGTGCCAGCAGTTCGATGACTGACAGGGTGGCCCATAATTCACCCCTCCACTTT. This gives the protein CASSSMTDRVAHNSPLHF.

A few counts support this clonotype. The rearrangement joins TRBV7-2 to TRBJ2-5, with 7 nucleotides matching TRBD2. CDR1 and CDR2 from the germline V gene are SGHTA and FQGNSA. CDR3 length: 15 residues. The J segment lost 5 bases and the V segment lost 2 bases, leaving 8 bases of the junction unmatched. CDR3 in DNA: TGTGCCAGCAGCTTAAGGGGCGGGAGAAGTGAGACCCAGTACTTC. Its protein is CASSLRGGRSETQYF. Using reference TRBV7-2 and TRBJ2-5 for the parts outside the CDR3, the full variable domain is GAGVSQSPSNKVTEKGKDVELRCDPISGHTALYWYRQSLGQGLEFLIYFQGNSAPDKSGLPSDRFSAERTGGSVSTLTIQRTQQEDSAVYLCASSLRGGRSETQYFGPGTRLLVL.

This clonotype has only a few counts. The chain links TRBV29-1 to TRBJ1-2; D gene ambiguous. V was pared by 4 bases and J by 4 bases, with 16 bases between. Germline loops: CDR1 SQVTM, CDR2 ANQGSEA. The CDR3 is 14 residues long. CDR3 sequence reads: CSVAEVGRAYGYTF. CDR3 sequence (DNA): TGCAGCGTTGCCGAAGTGGGGAGAGCCTATGGCTACACCTTC.

This clonotype was counted a few times. The V gene is TRBV6-2 or TRBV6-3, the J gene TRBJ1-5, with TRBD1 matching over 8 bases. This CDR3 has 18 residues. Per the germline V gene, CDR1 is MNHEY and CDR2 is SVGEGT. V lost 6 bases, J lost 2 bases, and 15 bases stayed unmatched. The CDR3: CASSLARATGAGNQPQHF. CDR3 coding DNA: TGTGCCAGCAGCCTTGCTCGGGCGACAGGGGCGGGCAATCAGCCCCAGCATTTT.

This clonotype occurred once. The chain combines TRBV3-1 with TRBJ2-1, with 9 bases matching TRBD2. The trim removed 6 bases at V and 0 bases at J, leaving 6 bases unmatched. This CDR3 has 16 residues. CDR1 and CDR2 (germline): LGHDT, YNNKEL (reference sequence). CDR3 protein: CASRPSGVSSYNEQFF. CDR3 DNA: TGTGCCAGCAGACCTAGCGGGGTCAGCTCCTACAATGAGCAGTTCTTC.